The source of this T cell receptor beta chain is a study of T cells expressing NK-cell markers. Using the 5' RACE reads, TCRdb records one entry per CDR3 protein without DNA. Its listing shows over 350,000 distinct CDR3 sequences. The germline gives CDR1 LNHNV, CDR2 YYDKDF (reference sequence). The CDR3 spans 12 residues. The chain has TRBV15 and TRBJ1-5; there is no DNA to check the TCRdb D call of TRBD1. This sequence was found in a woman between 45 and 65 years old in good health. Sequencing input: blood T cells: a sorted CD56 or NKG2C T cell subset, CD4+ or CD8+ T cells, or bulk PBMC T cells (not recorded which). The CDR3 sequence is CATSGWGQPQHF.